This TCR beta chain was recorded in a study of blood T cell repertoires in COVID-19. CDR1 MNHEY and CDR2 SVGAGI come from the germline V gene. After removal of 3 bases from V and 10 bases from J, the junction contained 11 bases not matched to a gene. This CDR3 spans 16 amino acids. Per the original data handling: Estimation of nucleated cell counts relied on the amplification of reference gene primers. Here immunoSEQ multiplex PCR was the method, and the copy in TCRdb shows in-frame clones only, minus some. V and J calls and clone size come straight from that table; D and trimming were deduced from the DNA. This sample has under 250,000 clones; about nine tenths occur once, and the top ten carry about 1.6%.

Sequenced: peripheral blood. The TCR was taken from a woman aged 60-75 years who had recovered from COVID-19. This sequence joins TRBV6-5 and TRBJ1-6; 8 nucleotides align to TRBD1. The CDR3: CASSYPAAGGDSPLHF. DNA of the CDR3: TGTGCCAGCAGTTATCCCGCCGCAGGGGGCGACTCACCCCTCCACTTT.